What follows describes a single TCR beta chain. These data belong to a study of blood T cell repertoires in COVID-19. At the level of the study: The study drew acute and convalescent COVID-19 samples from the United States, Italy and Spain. Nucleic acid was either cDNA or gDNA, and it came from T cells, B-cell-depleted T cells, or PBMCs.

While infection was still active, Seattle patients were enrolled and then followed longitudinally. Authors' processing steps: Estimates of nucleated cell counts were drawn from the amplification of reference gene primers. The protocol was immunoSEQ multiplex PCR, while the TCRdb copy is restricted to in-frame clones and leaves out a portion. V, J and clone size are those of that table, while D and trimming were read from the DNA. Altogether about 350,000 clones are present, 87% being singletons, with the ten largest covering roughly 6%. The germline CDR1 and CDR2 sequences are SGHNT and YENEEA. This CDR3 region has 15 residues. The V and J ends lost 4 bases and 5 bases, in that order; junction bases with no gene match: 7.

Sequenced input: peripheral blood. The chain joins TRBV11-3 to TRBJ2-5; TRBD1 matches at 10 bases. The sequence was obtained from a woman aged 50 to 60 with COVID-19, enrolled during active disease. DNA for the CDR3: TGTGCCAGCAGCTCGAGGGACAGGGGACGGGAGACCCAGTACTTC. Encoded protein: CASSSRDRGRETQYF.